Shown below are 21 T cell receptor beta chains from a single sample sequenced in a study of blood T cells in healthy people across ages. A second about 7 to 11 cycle PCR used barcoded and J-beta primers. Each CDR3 protein is one row after TCRdb ran MiXCR on the 5' RACE reads. This sample carries 850,000 to 1,300,000 distinct CDR3 sequences, 45% of them seen once, and the ten largest clones take approximately 20%. The specimen was blood. These receptors originate from a woman aged 60-70 years in good health.

The rearrangement links TRBV12-3 or TRBV12-4 to TRBJ2-2; 8 bases are shared with TRBD2. The CDR3 is 15 residues long. V was clipped by 6 bases and J by 4 bases; unmatched bases: 7. The CDR3 region is CASSPLAAVTGELFF. CDR3 nucleotide sequence: TGTGCCAGCAGCCCACTAGCGGCGGTCACCGGGGAGCTGTTTTTT.

This clonotype turned up a few times. This chain joins TRBV10-1 and TRBJ1-1; D might be TRBD1 (5 bases). The CDR3 sequence is 13 residues long. The V gene lost 7 bases and the J gene lost 3 bases, with 12 bases spanning the gap. Germline V gene lookup returns CDR1 WNHNN and CDR2 SYGVQD (reference sequence). DNA for the CDR3: TGCGCCAGCAAAGAGGGAGGGGACACTGAAGCTTTCTTT. It codes for CASKEGGDTEAFF.

This clonotype came up a few times. This chain connects TRBV13 to TRBJ2-7; TRBD2 matches 9 bases. Per the germline V gene, CDR1 is PRHDT and CDR2 is FYEKMQ (reference sequence). There are 16 residues in the CDR3. Unmatched junction bases numbered 9, after V lost 4 bases and J lost 2 bases. The CDR3 coding sequence is TGTGCCAGCAGCTGGGTATCTAGCGGGACCCCCTACGAGCAGTACTTC. Amino acid sequence: CASSWVSSGTPYEQYF.

This chain connects TRBV12-3 or TRBV12-4 to TRBJ2-3, with D maybe TRBD1 (5 bases). The CDR3 is made up of 14 amino acids. V gave up 3 bases and J gave up 5 bases, with 12 bases separating them. This chain's CDR3 is CASSFQGRLDTQYF. For the CDR3, the DNA is TGTGCCAGCAGTTTCCAGGGTCGACTAGATACGCAGTATTTT.

The chain is built from TRBV2 and TRBJ2-5; D not resolved. Germline V CDR1 and CDR2: SNHLY, FYNNEI. V lost 6 bases and J lost 5, with 13 bases in between. The CDR3 loop spans 13 amino acids. The CDR3 DNA is TGTGCCAGCAGCCCAGAAGGGTGGGAGACCCAGTACTTC. Translating it yields CASSPEGWETQYF.

There are many counts of this clonotype. The chain carries TRBV20-1 and TRBJ2-5; 9 bases match TRBD2. The CDR3 loop spans 14 amino acids. The J segment lost 5 bases and the V segment lost 1 base, leaving 5 bases of the junction unmatched. CDR1 and CDR2 (germline): DFQATT, SNEGSKA (reference sequence). The DNA of the CDR3 is TGCAGTGCTAGAGTTGCGGGAGGGGGGGAGACCCAGTACTTC. Translating it yields CSARVAGGGETQYF.

A word on this clonotype: Relative to the germline gene, one junction end is altered; a read error may explain this. The V gene is TRBV5-1, the J gene TRBJ2-5, with 11 bases that match TRBD2. The germline V gene encodes CDR1 SGHRS and CDR2 YFSETQ. The CDR3 sequence is 18 residues long. CDR3 nucleotides: TGCGCCAGCACCTTGGGGGTCCTAGCGGGGGGCCTCCAAGAGACCCAGTACTTC. It codes for CASTLGVLAGGLQETQYF.

The sample holds a few counts of this clonotype. This chain connects TRBV12-3 or TRBV12-4 to TRBJ1-5, with D possibly matching TRBD1 (6 bases). The germline V and J ends were trimmed by 7 bases and 0 bases, with 28 bases remaining between them. This CDR3 has 20 amino acids. CDR3 DNA: TGTGCCAGCACCGAATTGGGCTCAGGGGCTCTTCCTCATAGCAATCAGCCCCAGCATTTT. Its translation is CASTELGSGALPHSNQPQHF.

This chain uses TRBV2 with TRBJ1-3; no definite D call. This CDR3 is built from 15 residues. V dropped 7 bases and J dropped 3 bases, with 16 bases sitting between them. The germline gives CDR1 SNHLY, CDR2 FYNNEI. This CDR3 reads CASNPTARIGNTIYF. CDR3 DNA sequence: TGTGCCAGCAACCCTACAGCCCGCATTGGAAACACCATATATTTT.

The chain is built from TRBV21-1 and TRBJ1-1; TRBD1 is the table's D call and was not checked against the DNA. TRBV21-1 is a known pseudogene. The CDR3 has 15 residues. The CDR3 DNA is TGTGCCAGCAGCACATGCACAGAGGGGAACACTGAAGCTTTCTTT. Translation gives CASSTCTEGNTEAFF.

The chain links TRBV6-6 to TRBJ2-1; D possibly corresponds to TRBD2 (5 bases). This CDR3 region has 14 residues. The germline CDR1 and CDR2 sequences are MNHNY and SVGAGI (reference sequence). Trimming shortened V by 4 bases and J by 9 bases, and 16 bases separated the two germline ends. CDR3 region: CASSSLHLGAEQFF. The CDR3 DNA is TGTGCCAGCAGTTCCCTTCATCTGGGAGCTGAGCAGTTCTTC.

The table lists this clonotype with a few counts. The rearrangement joins TRBV29-1 to TRBJ2-7, with TRBD2 matching over 7 bases. This CDR3 is built from 12 residues. CDR1 SQVTM and CDR2 ANQGSEA come from the germline V gene. The CDR3 protein is CSGGGGTHEQYF. As DNA, the CDR3 is TGCAGTGGGGGGGGAGGGACCCACGAGCAGTACTTC.

The V gene is TRBV20-1, the J gene TRBJ2-1; 8 nucleotides agree with TRBD2. CDR1 and CDR2 from the germline V gene are DFQATT and SNEGSKA (reference sequence). There are 14 residues in the CDR3. The junction had 9 bases not matched to a gene; V was cut back by 3 bases and J by 8 bases. CDR3 in amino acids: CSASGAGVNDEQFF. The CDR3 region has the DNA TGCAGTGCTAGTGGAGCGGGAGTTAACGATGAGCAGTTCTTC.

The chain combines TRBV29-1 with TRBJ1-2, with D uncertain. The CDR3 has 14 amino acids. The V gene lost 3 bases and the J gene lost 2 bases, with 13 bases spanning the gap. CDR1 SQVTM and CDR2 ANQGSEA come from the germline V gene. CDR3 in DNA: TGCAGCGTTGAGGCACAGAAAATAAACTATGGCTACACCTTC. Its translation: CSVEAQKINYGYTF.

The rearrangement joins TRBV9 to TRBJ2-1; possibly TRBD2 for D (5 bases). The germline CDR1 and CDR2 sequences are SGDLS and YYNGEE. This CDR3 region has 15 residues. V was trimmed by 4 bases and J by 1 base, leaving 12 bases between them. The DNA of the CDR3 is TGTGCCAGCAGCCTACTAGAGCGATCCTACAATGAGCAGTTCTTC. Its translation is CASSLLERSYNEQFF.

In this sample, this clonotype turned up a few times. The CDR3 DNA is TGTGCCAGCAGCCAAGCAGGCCAAGAGACCCAGTACTTC. This translates into CASSQAGQETQYF. V usage is TRBV3-1 and J usage is TRBJ2-5; D is uncertain. CDR1 and CDR2 (germline): LGHDT, YNNKEL (reference sequence). This CDR3 region has 13 residues. The V end was cut by 1 base, the J end by 1 base, with 4 bases between.

This clonotype has a single count. This chain connects TRBV7-2 to TRBJ2-1; 10 positions agree with TRBD1. Trimming removed 2 bases from V and 8 bases from J; junction bases left unmatched: 6. The CDR3 is 15 amino acids. The V gene's germline CDR1 is SGHTA and CDR2 FQGNSA. The CDR3 sequence: CASSLRGTGVDEQFF. CDR3 coding DNA: TGTGCCAGCAGCTTACGGGGGACAGGGGTCGATGAGCAGTTCTTC.

This clonotype showed up many times. V gene TRBV29-1 combines with J gene TRBJ2-7; a weak D match, TRBD2 (5 bases). Trimming removed 3 bases from V and 6 bases from J, with 6 bases in between. Per germline, CDR1 SQVTM and CDR2 ANQGSEA. This CDR3 region has 10 residues. The CDR3 loop reads CSVDAGEQYF. CDR3 bases: TGCAGCGTTGACGCGGGCGAGCAGTACTTC.

This rearrangement joins TRBV27 to TRBJ2-7; no firm D call. The CDR3 has 16 residues. Trimming pared 1 base from V and 4 bases from J, leaving 17 bases between. The germline gives CDR1 MNHEY, CDR2 SMNVEV (reference sequence). The CDR3 bases are TGTGCCAGCAGTTTATTCGCCCCTACTTTTGGATACGAGCAGTACTTC. It encodes CASSLFAPTFGYEQYF.

This clonotype was seen a few times. This chain joins TRBV20-1 and TRBJ2-7; maybe TRBD2 (6 bases). The closer fit of TRBJ2-5 to the DNA end suggests the J call may be wrong. Looked up from germline, CDR1 is DFQATT and CDR2 is SNEGSKA (reference sequence). CDR3 size: 13 residues. The CDR3 bases are TGCAGTTCATTTAGGGGAGGAGATGAGACCCAGTACTTC. This encodes CSSFRGGDETQYF.

This chain uses TRBV12-3 or TRBV12-4 with TRBJ2-1; 11 bases fit TRBD1. The DNA end favors TRBJ2-7, so the J call may be wrong. CDR3 length: 17 residues. CDR3 in amino acids: CASSPRTGTGGSNEQYF. The CDR3 DNA follows: TGTGCCAGCAGTCCTAGGACCGGGACAGGGGGTTCCAATGAGCAGTACTTC.